Each of the 25 T cell receptor beta chains below was sequenced from the same sample in a study of control samples from healthy donors and cancer patients. TCRdb keeps only in-frame clones here, not all; method: immunoSEQ multiplex PCR. Of about 130,000 clones listed, approximately 90% are singletons. Sequencing used blood. The receptor set was obtained from a man aged 50 to 60 in good health.

This chain uses TRBV28 with TRBJ1-2; D remains unclear. V lost 1 base to trimming and J lost 8 bases, with 14 bases between them. The CDR3 sequence is 14 residues long. Germline V gives CDR1 MDHEN, CDR2 SYDVKM. CDR3: CASSLYNTRQGYTF. CDR3 coding DNA: TGTGCCAGCAGTTTATACAACACGAGGCAAGGCTACACCTTC.

V gene TRBV7-6 combines with J gene TRBJ2-2, with D possibly matching TRBD1 (5 bases). This CDR3 region has 13 residues. Trimming took 1 base from V and 5 from J, leaving 5 bases between them. Germline V gives CDR1 SGHVS, CDR2 FNYEAQ. The CDR3 spells CASSLDRTGELFF. In DNA, the CDR3 is TGTGCCAGCAGCTTAGACAGGACCGGGGAGCTGTTTTTT.

V gene TRBV30 combines with J gene TRBJ1-5; 8 bases fit TRBD1. The CDR3 is 15 amino acids. Trimming took 0 bases from V and 4 from J; bases not matched to a gene: 5. Germline V gives CDR1 GTSNPN, CDR2 SVGIG (reference sequence). DNA of the CDR3: TGTGCCTGGAGTGTAGGCAGGGGGCCAAATCAGCCCCAGCATTTT. Its translation: CAWSVGRGPNQPQHF.

The rearrangement joins TRBV7-2 to TRBJ2-3, with no clear D. V was pared by 3 bases and J by 4 bases, with 11 bases between. The CDR3 is 14 amino acids. Looked up from germline, CDR1 is SGHTA and CDR2 is FQGNSA. Here the CDR3 reads CASSLRRRADTQYF. CDR3 coding DNA: TGTGCCAGCAGCTTGAGGCGAAGGGCAGATACGCAGTATTTT.

This chain uses TRBV9 with TRBJ2-5, with D possibly matching TRBD2 (6 bases). The CDR3 has 15 residues. Germline V CDR1 and CDR2: SGDLS, YYNGEE. Trimming removed 1 base from V and 1 base from J, with 11 bases in between. As DNA, the CDR3 is TGTGCCAGCAGCGTATACGGGGGAGGCCAAGAGACCCAGTACTTC. Translating gives CASSVYGGGQETQYF.

This clone has a single count. The rearrangement uses TRBV15 and TRBJ2-3; a possible D gene is TRBD2 (6 bases). The ends were cut back, 3 bases at V and 2 bases at J, with 21 bases in the middle. The CDR3 runs 18 residues. Germline lookup yields CDR1 LNHNV and CDR2 YYDKDF (reference sequence). The CDR3 protein is CATSRERGYGGYTDTQYF. For the CDR3, the DNA is TGTGCCACCAGCAGGGAGAGGGGCTACGGGGGTTACACAGATACGCAGTATTTT.

The rearrangement links TRBV7-9 to TRBJ2-1; 12 nucleotides agree with TRBD2. CDR3 length: 15 amino acids. The germline V gene encodes CDR1 SEHNR and CDR2 FQNEAQ (reference sequence). With 5 bases clipped from V and 4 bases from J, the junction kept 3 bases outside the gene matches. The CDR3: CASSPGTSGYNEQFF. For the CDR3, the DNA is TGTGCCAGCAGCCCCGGGACTAGCGGGTACAATGAGCAGTTCTTC.

V gene TRBV7-2 combines with J gene TRBJ2-3; 11 bases map to TRBD2. Germline-derived CDR1 and CDR2 are SGHTA and FQGNSA. After removal of 1 base from V and 4 bases from J, the junction contained 1 base not matched to a gene. This CDR3 has 15 amino acids. CDR3 sequence (DNA): TGTGCCAGCAGCTTAGTAGCGGGGGGGCCAGATACGCAGTATTTT. Its translation is CASSLVAGGPDTQYF.

In DNA, the CDR3 is TGTGCCAGCAGTTTTGGGGGGAGGCCCCAGCATTTT. The encoded protein is CASSFGGRPQHF. The gene calls are TRBV12-3 or TRBV12-4 and TRBJ1-5; D may be TRBD1 (5 bases). With 3 bases removed from V and 9 bases from J, the gap between germline ends came to 9 bases. The CDR3 is 12 residues long.

On this clone itself: The same CDR3 can be traced to other DNA sequences in this sample. CDR3 bases: TGCGCCAGCAGCTTGAGTGGGACAGTGAACACTGAAGCTTTCTTT. Protein product: CASSLSGTVNTEAFF. This sequence joins TRBV5-1 and TRBJ1-1, with TRBD1 matching over 7 bases. Trimming cost V 1 base and J 0 bases; bases outside gene matches: 3. This CDR3 spans 15 amino acids. Germline CDR1 is SGHRS and CDR2 is YFSETQ.

V and J are TRBV15 and TRBJ1-3, with D uncertain. Trimming shortened V by 0 bases and J by 1 base, and 13 bases separated the two germline ends. This CDR3 contains 17 residues. The V gene's germline CDR1 is LNHNV and CDR2 YYDKDF (reference sequence). CDR3 sequence: CATSRDAGMASGNTIYF. The CDR3 bases are TGTGCCACCAGCAGAGATGCGGGTATGGCATCTGGAAACACCATATATTTT. Supplemented by reference TRBV15 and TRBJ1-3, the full variable domain reads DAMVIQNPRYQVTQFGKPVTLSCSQTLNHNVMYWYQQKSSQAPKLLFHYYDKDFNNEADTPDNFQSRRPNTSFCFLDIRSPGLGDTAMYLCATSRDAGMASGNTIYFGEGSWLTVV.

A note on this clone: The same CDR3 arises from other DNA sequences in this sample as well. The rearrangement links TRBV28 to TRBJ1-5; D call uncertain. The CDR3 totals 12 residues. The V and J ends lost 5 bases and 4 bases respectively, with 6 bases between them. In germline, CDR1 is MDHEN, CDR2 SYDVKM. In DNA, the CDR3 is TGTGCCAGCAGTGAGGCTAATCAGCCCCAGCATTTT. This sequence encodes CASSEANQPQHF.

This clone was found a few times. Other DNA sequences in this specimen translate into the identical CDR3. The chain links TRBV5-1 to TRBJ1-6; D is unclear. The CDR3 consists of 15 residues. V was shortened by 0 bases and J by 10 bases, with 14 bases between the two germline ends. The germline gives CDR1 SGHRS, CDR2 YFSETQ. The CDR3 spells CASSLELSSGSPLHF. The CDR3 DNA reads as TGCGCCAGCAGCTTGGAACTGTCTTCGGGATCACCCCTCCACTTT.

This chain joins TRBV9 and TRBJ1-6, with D unclear. The germline V and J ends were trimmed by 4 bases and 9 bases, with 17 bases remaining between them. Per the germline V gene, CDR1 is SGDLS and CDR2 is YYNGEE. This CDR3 has 15 amino acids. CDR3 sequence reads: CASSHHTESGSPLHF. DNA for the CDR3: TGTGCCAGCAGCCACCACACAGAATCCGGTTCACCCCTCCACTTT. Drawing the rest from reference TRBV9 and TRBJ1-6, the complete variable domain is DSGVTQTPKHLITATGQRVTLRCSPRSGDLSVYWYQQSLDQGLQFLIQYYNGEERAKGNILERFSAQQFPDLHSELNLSSLELGDSALYFCASSHHTESGSPLHFGNGTRLTVT.

The chain recombines TRBV5-1 with TRBJ1-2, with D tentatively TRBD1 (5 bases). Germline V CDR1 and CDR2: SGHRS, YFSETQ. This CDR3 has 17 residues. V was cut by 0 bases and J by 2 bases, with 17 bases left in between. This CDR3 reads CASSLDRWDGGNYGYTF. The CDR3 bases are TGCGCCAGCAGCTTGGACCGATGGGACGGGGGAAACTATGGCTACACCTTC.

This chain joins TRBV7-9 and TRBJ2-5; D perhaps matches TRBD2 (6 bases). This CDR3 has 16 amino acids. Germline CDR1 reads SEHNR; CDR2 reads FQNEAQ (reference sequence). The ends were cut back, 2 bases at V and 3 bases at J, with 16 bases in the middle. CDR3 amino acids: CASSLLIWEAEETQYF. DNA of the CDR3: TGTGCCAGCAGCTTATTGATCTGGGAGGCAGAAGAGACCCAGTACTTC.

The chain joins TRBV28 to TRBJ1-6, with TRBD1 matching over 7 bases. CDR1 is MDHEN, CDR2 SYDVKM, per germline. The CDR3 spans 16 residues. V lost 4 bases and J lost 9; bases outside the gene matches: 12. The chain's CDR3 is CASSSATGPGGSPLHF. The DNA of the CDR3 is TGTGCCAGCAGTTCCGCGACAGGGCCCGGGGGTTCACCCCTCCACTTT.

The chain couples TRBV5-1 to TRBJ1-2; 11 positions match TRBD1. Trimming at V came to 3 bases and at J to 8 bases, leaving 6 bases not matched to a gene. The CDR3 is 14 residues long. From germline, CDR1 is SGHRS and CDR2 YFSETQ. Written as DNA, the CDR3 is TGCGCCAGCAGCTCGGGGGACAGGGGGGGAGGCTACACCTTC. Protein product: CASSSGDRGGGYTF.

The CDR3 DNA follows: TGTGCCAGCAGTGGGTCGGGACAGGGGAAGGCTGGCTACACCTTC. Translation gives CASSGSGQGKAGYTF. The chain employs TRBV28 and TRBJ1-2; 10 positions agree with TRBD1. V lost 5 bases, J lost 7 bases, and 10 bases stayed unmatched. The germline V gene encodes CDR1 MDHEN and CDR2 SYDVKM. The length of the CDR3 is 15 residues.

The chain employs TRBV3-1 (or the pseudogene TRBV3-2) and TRBJ1-1, with 7 bases identical to TRBD1. Per the germline V gene, CDR1 is LGHDT and CDR2 is YNNKEL (reference sequence). V trimming: 4 bases; J trimming: 6 bases; junction bases outside the gene matches: 8. This CDR3 has 14 residues. Here the CDR3 DNA reads TGTGCCAGCAGCCTAGGACAGGTCCGCTCTGAAGCTTTCTTT. Translation: CASSLGQVRSEAFF.

CDR3 amino acids: CASTRGSNQPQHF. The DNA for the CDR3 is TGTGCCAGCACCCGGGGTAGCAATCAGCCCCAGCATTTT. The V and J genes are TRBV2 and TRBJ1-5; D gene ambiguous. This CDR3 comprises 13 residues. Germline CDR1 reads SNHLY; CDR2 reads FYNNEI. V lost 7 bases and J lost 0, with 7 bases in between.

The chain has TRBV4-1 and TRBJ2-2; 10 bases fit TRBD2. This CDR3 has 18 residues. Germline lookup yields CDR1 MGHRA and CDR2 YSYEKL. V shed 4 bases and J 7 bases; nucleotides not matched to a gene: 15. CDR3 in amino acids: CASSLFAPSGGAVGELFF. CDR3 coding DNA: TGCGCCAGCAGCCTTTTTGCCCCAAGCGGGGGGGCCGTCGGGGAGCTGTTTTTT.

This chain links TRBV6-1 with TRBJ1-2; D gene unclear. The CDR3 has 14 residues. The V end lost 1 base, the J end lost 2 bases, and 8 bases lay between the germline ends. CDR1 is MNHNS and CDR2 is SASEGT in the germline V gene. The CDR3: CASSEGGSNYGYTF. CDR3 nucleotides: TGTGCCAGCAGTGAAGGCGGCAGCAACTATGGCTACACCTTC.

The V gene is TRBV7-9, the J gene TRBJ2-7, with TRBD1 matching 7 bases. After removal of 4 bases from V and 3 bases from J, the junction contained 6 bases not matched to a gene. The germline CDR1 and CDR2 sequences are SEHNR and FQNEAQ (reference sequence). The CDR3 is made up of 14 amino acids. The CDR3 is CASSSPGQYYEQYF. CDR3 DNA: TGTGCCAGCAGCTCCCCGGGACAGTACTACGAGCAGTACTTC.

The rearrangement joins TRBV5-1 to TRBJ1-2; the match to TRBD1 covers 9 bases. This CDR3 is 15 amino acids long. Germline V gene lookup returns CDR1 SGHRS and CDR2 YFSETQ. After removal of 0 bases from V and 7 bases from J, the junction contained 7 bases not matched to a gene. The CDR3 nucleotides are TGCGCCAGCAGCTTGGCATCGGGACAGGGAGGTGGCTACACCTTC. It codes for CASSLASGQGGGYTF.